This T cell receptor beta chain was sequenced for a study of blood T cell repertoires in COVID-19. TCRdb's copy holds only in-frame clones and misses some; the assay was immunoSEQ multiplex PCR. The sample shows 150,000 to 180,000 clones, around 83% of them seen only once. The sample taken for sequencing was peripheral blood. This clonotype was obtained from a woman in her fifties or sixties with COVID-19, enrolled during active disease.

This CDR3 is CASRQGQGGELFF. DNA for the CDR3: TGTGCCAGTAGGCAGGGGCAAGGCGGGGAGCTGTTTTTT. J is TRBJ2-2 and V is TRBV19, with D maybe TRBD1 (6 bases). Germline V gene data show CDR1 as LNHDA and CDR2 as SQIVND (reference sequence). V was trimmed by 6 bases and J by 7 bases, leaving 12 bases between them. The CDR3 is 13 amino acids.